The T cell receptor beta chain described here comes from a study of blood T cell repertoires in COVID-19 (TCRdb year 2020). General notes on the study: The collaborator samples originated in the United States, Italy and Spain and spanned the acute and convalescent phases of COVID-19. The prospective study material was composed of cDNA or gDNA derived from T cells, B-cell-depleted T cells, or PBMCs. Deeply sampled blood TCRbeta repertoires from subjects exposed to, actively infected with, or recovered from COVID-19 were included in the dataset. The repertoires were released in a freely available public database meant as a resource for research on the immune response to SARS-CoV-2. The samples were drawn from the first 160 participants of the ongoing ImmuneRACE study and from 1,254 subjects provided by 6 global collaborators. The sample metadata nearly always contained a de-identified subject ID, COVID-19 status, age in years and sex. HLA class I and class II types, where available, came from metadata supplied by the sample provider rather than from assay-based typing. Broad study findings and their caveats: How much clinical and demographic metadata was included differed by source and by participant, and the metadata was provided uncurated.

Each collaborating institution followed its own protocols to collect whole blood in K2EDTA tubes. For TCRbeta analysis, collaborators shipped samples as frozen whole blood, isolated PBMCs, or DNA extracted from either of those sample types. TCRbeta CDR3 regions were amplified from genomic DNA using the immunoSEQ Assay, a bias-controlled multiplex PCR. In the original analysis: Within the assay, amplification of reference gene primers was used to estimate how many nucleated cells each sample contained. Sequence reads were collapsed and filtered to measure the absolute abundance of every unique TCRbeta CDR3 rearrangement. For each sample, productive Simpson clonality was calculated by taking the square root of Simpson's diversity index across productive rearrangements. Not all clones reach the TCRdb copy of this immuneACCESS table, which keeps in-frame sequences only. Checked studies attribute under half of the gap to unresolved V genes and leave the rest unexplained. The V and J calls and clone size are taken from that table; D and trimming were inferred from the DNA. This sample lists hundreds of thousands of clones; about 91% were detected once. The ten largest clones capture around 13% of the sample.

As regards this clone: The specificity of this receptor is unknown. No base quality values were provided; no much bigger clone lies one nucleotide off.

The sample comprised peripheral blood. The receptor was isolated from an older woman with acute or convalescent COVID-19.

CDR3 reads: CASSGAGGGREQYF. The sequenced DNA: TGTGCCAGCAGCGGGGCGGGAGGAGGAAGGGAGCAGTACTTC. This chain joins TRBV9 to TRBJ2-7; 8 middle bases align to TRBD2. V loses 3 bases at its end and J loses 7 bases; junction bases beyond the gene matches: 9. In the germline V gene, CDR1 corresponds to SGDLS and CDR2 to YYNGEE. Including the terminal cysteine and phenylalanine, the CDR3 comprises 14 residues. Only CDR3 DNA is held: 42 bases, read in frame from base 1.